These T cell receptor beta chains were read from a single sample in a study of blood T cell repertoires in COVID-19. The assay was immunoSEQ multiplex PCR, and TCRdb's table has in-frame clones only and misses some. The sample yields about 150,000 clones, 80% to 90% seen once. Material for sequencing was peripheral blood. The receptors were gathered from a man younger than 30 with COVID-19, enrolled during active disease. The CDR3 runs from the conserved cysteine through the conserved F or W. The D gene is left open where the match is weak. Where a row states a size, it is once, few, many or the class of an expanded clone; other rows omit it.

v_call: TRBV4-1; j_call: TRBJ2-3; d_call: TRBD1; clone_size: -; cdr3_nt: TGCGCCAGCAGCCAAGATGGGACAGGCGGTTTCTCCTTGAGCACAGATACGCAGTATTTT; cdr3_aa: CASSQDGTGGFSLSTDTQYF
v_call: TRBV11-1; j_call: TRBJ2-4; d_call: TRBD1; clone_size: -; cdr3_nt: TGTGCCAGCAGCTCACCGACAGGGGAGCGGAACATTCAGTACTTC; cdr3_aa: CASSSPTGERNIQYF
v_call: TRBV28; j_call: TRBJ2-1; d_call: -; clone_size: -; cdr3_nt: TGTGCCAGCAAAACCGGGACTCTAAACTACAATGAGCAGTTCTTC; cdr3_aa: CASKTGTLNYNEQFF
v_call: TRBV10-2; j_call: TRBJ2-5; d_call: -; clone_size: -; cdr3_nt: TGCGCCAGCAGTGACCCAGGGGCCCAAGAGACCCAGTACTTC; cdr3_aa: CASSDPGAQETQYF
v_call: TRBV5-4; j_call: TRBJ2-5; d_call: TRBD2; clone_size: -; cdr3_nt: TGTGCCAGCAGCTTGGGACTAGCGGGTGAAGAGACCCAGTACTTC; cdr3_aa: CASSLGLAGEETQYF
v_call: TRBV6-5; j_call: TRBJ1-4; d_call: TRBD1; clone_size: -; cdr3_nt: TGTGCCAGCAGTACCAACCGGGACAGGGTGTGGAAACTGTTTTTT; cdr3_aa: CASSTNRDRVWKLFF
v_call: TRBV5-5; j_call: TRBJ2-7; d_call: TRBD2; clone_size: -; cdr3_nt: TGTGCCAGCAGCTTGGTGGCTAGCGGGACGGTAGAGCAGTACTTC; cdr3_aa: CASSLVASGTVEQYF
v_call: TRBV6-5; j_call: TRBJ2-1; d_call: -; clone_size: -; cdr3_nt: TGTGCCAGCAGCTACCTACTAGGAAGTGAGCAGTTCTTC; cdr3_aa: CASSYLLGSEQFF
v_call: TRBV5-4; j_call: TRBJ2-3; d_call: -; clone_size: -; cdr3_nt: TGTGCCAGCGGCCGGGAGAACACAGATACGCAGTATTTT; cdr3_aa: CASGRENTDTQYF
v_call: TRBV4-3; j_call: TRBJ2-2; d_call: -; clone_size: -; cdr3_nt: TGCGCCAGCAGCCAAGATCATTACACCGGGGAGCTGTTTTTT; cdr3_aa: CASSQDHYTGELFF
v_call: TRBV28; j_call: TRBJ2-1; d_call: TRBD1; clone_size: few; cdr3_nt: TGTGCCAGCAGGTATAGGGACAGGGGAAACAATGAGCAGTTCTTC; cdr3_aa: CASRYRDRGNNEQFF
v_call: TRBV6-5; j_call: TRBJ2-1; d_call: TRBD1; clone_size: -; cdr3_nt: TGTGCCAGCAGGACGACAGGGGACAATGAGCAGTTCTTC; cdr3_aa: CASRTTGDNEQFF
v_call: TRBV9; j_call: TRBJ2-7; d_call: -; clone_size: -; cdr3_nt: TGTGCCAGCAGCCCAGAGGGTACGATGACCAATACGAGGGAGCAGTACTTC; cdr3_aa: CASSPEGTMTNTREQYF
v_call: TRBV5-1; j_call: TRBJ1-1; d_call: TRBD1; clone_size: -; cdr3_nt: TGCGCCAGCAGCCACGGGACAGGGGGCGAAGCTTTCTTT; cdr3_aa: CASSHGTGGEAFF
v_call: TRBV7-9; j_call: TRBJ1-1; d_call: -; clone_size: -; cdr3_nt: TGTGCCAGCAGCTTAGGACTCCTTAGGATGAACACTGAAGCTTTCTTT; cdr3_aa: CASSLGLLRMNTEAFF
v_call: TRBV13; j_call: TRBJ2-1; d_call: TRBD2; clone_size: -; cdr3_nt: TGTGCCAGCAGCTCCGGGCGGGAGGGCCTGAGTGAGCAGTTCTTC; cdr3_aa: CASSSGREGLSEQFF
v_call: TRBV5-1; j_call: TRBJ2-1; d_call: -; clone_size: -; cdr3_nt: TGCGCCAGCAGCTTAGGGAGCAGCTCCTACAATGAGCAGTTCTTC; cdr3_aa: CASSLGSSSYNEQFF
v_call: TRBV21-1; j_call: TRBJ2-7; d_call: -; clone_size: -; cdr3_nt: TGTGCCAGCAGCAAAGGGGTTAGGACAGGGGGTGAGTCCTACGAGCAGTACTTC; cdr3_aa: CASSKGVRTGGESYEQYF
v_call: TRBV6-5; j_call: TRBJ1-4; d_call: -; clone_size: -; cdr3_nt: TGTGCCAGCACCATGGCGGGGGGAGATGAAAAACTGTTTTTT; cdr3_aa: CASTMAGGDEKLFF
v_call: TRBV6-5; j_call: TRBJ2-7; d_call: -; clone_size: -; cdr3_nt: TGTGCCAGCAGTTACTCCATTAGTGACGAGCAGTACTTC; cdr3_aa: CASSYSISDEQYF
v_call: TRBV29-1; j_call: TRBJ1-1; d_call: TRBD1; clone_size: few; cdr3_nt: TGCAGCGTGAACAGGGGGTTCGGCACTGAAGCTTTCTTT; cdr3_aa: CSVNRGFGTEAFF
v_call: TRBV30; j_call: TRBJ1-4; d_call: -; clone_size: -; cdr3_nt: TGTGCCTGGAGGGATGCGGGGCTCCTATATGAAAAACTGTTTTTT; cdr3_aa: CAWRDAGLLYEKLFF
v_call: TRBV29-1; j_call: TRBJ2-5; d_call: TRBD1; clone_size: -; cdr3_nt: TGCAGCGCTCCAACAGGGGGCGCAGAAGAGACCCAGTACTTC; cdr3_aa: CSAPTGGAEETQYF
v_call: TRBV6-1; j_call: TRBJ2-5; d_call: TRBD2; clone_size: -; cdr3_nt: TGTGCCAGCATCCGGGGGGGTACATGGCAAGAGACCCAGTACTTC; cdr3_aa: CASIRGGTWQETQYF
v_call: TRBV27; j_call: TRBJ2-1; d_call: -; clone_size: -; cdr3_nt: TGTGCCAGCACCCCACCAGGCTCCTACAATGAGCAGTTCTTC; cdr3_aa: CASTPPGSYNEQFF
v_call: TRBV10-3; j_call: TRBJ2-1; d_call: -; clone_size: -; cdr3_nt: TGTGCCATCAGTGAGTCGGGGAGAGTTCCGTTCTTC; cdr3_aa: CAISESGRVPFF
v_call: TRBV4-3; j_call: TRBJ2-6; d_call: -; clone_size: -; cdr3_nt: TGCGCCAGCAGCCAAGATCCTCGCTCTGGGGCCAACGTCCTGACTTTC; cdr3_aa: CASSQDPRSGANVLTF
v_call: TRBV28; j_call: TRBJ2-7; d_call: TRBD2; clone_size: -; cdr3_nt: TGTGCCAGCAGCAGCGGGAGGGCCTACGAGCAGTACTTC; cdr3_aa: CASSSGRAYEQYF
v_call: TRBV5-1; j_call: TRBJ2-7; d_call: -; clone_size: -; cdr3_nt: TGCGCCAGCAGCTTGGTTGGTGAGGTCAGGGGTGCAGACGCCTACGAGCAGTACTTC; cdr3_aa: CASSLVGEVRGADAYEQYF
v_call: TRBV5-4; j_call: TRBJ2-3; d_call: -; clone_size: -; cdr3_nt: TGTGCCAGCAGCTTAGCAGGGGCAGATACGCAGTATTTT; cdr3_aa: CASSLAGADTQYF
v_call: TRBV20-1; j_call: TRBJ2-1; d_call: TRBD2; clone_size: few; cdr3_nt: TGCAGTGCGACTAGCGGGGGGCTAGCGTTCTTC; cdr3_aa: CSATSGGLAFF
v_call: TRBV6-5; j_call: TRBJ2-7; d_call: TRBD2; clone_size: -; cdr3_nt: TGTGCCAGCAGTTACTCGAGACTAGCGGGAGCCTACGAGCAGTACTTC; cdr3_aa: CASSYSRLAGAYEQYF
v_call: TRBV4-3; j_call: TRBJ2-7; d_call: TRBD2; clone_size: -; cdr3_nt: TGCGCCAGCAGCCCACACGTGGGACTAGCGGGATTGAGAAGCTCCTACGAGCAGTACTTC; cdr3_aa: CASSPHVGLAGLRSSYEQYF
v_call: TRBV4-1; j_call: TRBJ2-7; d_call: TRBD1; clone_size: -; cdr3_nt: TGCGCCAGCCCCTATAAGGGGGCGCCTGTTTACGAGCAGTACTTC; cdr3_aa: CASPYKGAPVYEQYF
v_call: TRBV6-1; j_call: TRBJ1-1; d_call: TRBD1; clone_size: once; cdr3_nt: TGTGCCAGCAGTGACCGGGACAGGTTGTCAGACACTGAAGCTTTCTTT; cdr3_aa: CASSDRDRLSDTEAFF
v_call: TRBV5-6; j_call: TRBJ2-3; d_call: TRBD2; clone_size: -; cdr3_nt: TGTGCCAGCGGCCGAGATAGCGGGTACACAGATACGCAGTATTTT; cdr3_aa: CASGRDSGYTDTQYF
v_call: TRBV6-5; j_call: TRBJ2-2; d_call: TRBD2; clone_size: -; cdr3_nt: TGTGCCAGCAGTCCAGGACTAGCGGGATCCGGGGAGCTGTTTTTT; cdr3_aa: CASSPGLAGSGELFF
v_call: TRBV7-8; j_call: TRBJ2-1; d_call: -; clone_size: -; cdr3_nt: TGTGCCAGCAGCTTACGCCCCTCCAGTAATGAGCAGTTCTTC; cdr3_aa: CASSLRPSSNEQFF
v_call: TRBV4-3; j_call: TRBJ2-3; d_call: -; clone_size: -; cdr3_nt: TGCGCCAGCAGCCGCCTCCTACAGGGTATCGATACGCAGTATTTT; cdr3_aa: CASSRLLQGIDTQYF
v_call: TRBV6-5; j_call: TRBJ1-2; d_call: -; clone_size: once; cdr3_nt: TGTGCCAGCAGTTACTCGGAGAACTATGGCTACACCTTC; cdr3_aa: CASSYSENYGYTF
v_call: TRBV30; j_call: TRBJ2-7; d_call: -; clone_size: once; cdr3_nt: TGTGCCTGGAGTTGGGGGGTCGAGCAGTACTTC; cdr3_aa: CAWSWGVEQYF
v_call: TRBV28; j_call: TRBJ2-3; d_call: TRBD1; clone_size: -; cdr3_nt: TGTGCCAGCAGTTTTCTCGGACAGGGAAGGTTCGCAGATACGCAGTATTTT; cdr3_aa: CASSFLGQGRFADTQYF
v_call: TRBV19; j_call: TRBJ2-5; d_call: TRBD1; clone_size: -; cdr3_nt: TGTGCCAGTAGTTCGACAGGGGCTGGGGAGACCCAGTACTTC; cdr3_aa: CASSSTGAGETQYF
v_call: TRBV6-2/TRBV6-3; j_call: TRBJ1-5; d_call: -; clone_size: -; cdr3_nt: TGTGCCAGCAGTTACTCCAATAGCAATCAGCCCCAGCATTTT; cdr3_aa: CASSYSNSNQPQHF
v_call: TRBV24-1; j_call: TRBJ2-1; d_call: TRBD1; clone_size: -; cdr3_nt: TGTGCCACCAGTGATAGGGACAGGGGGGATGAGCAGTTCTTC; cdr3_aa: CATSDRDRGDEQFF
v_call: TRBV27; j_call: TRBJ2-7; d_call: -; clone_size: -; cdr3_nt: TGTGCCAGCACCCCTTCGGGGAATTCCTACGAGCAGTACTTC; cdr3_aa: CASTPSGNSYEQYF
v_call: TRBV19; j_call: TRBJ2-5; d_call: TRBD2; clone_size: -; cdr3_nt: TGTGCCAGTAAGATAAGCGGGAGAAGTTGGGAGACCCAGTACTTC; cdr3_aa: CASKISGRSWETQYF
v_call: TRBV7-7; j_call: TRBJ2-1; d_call: TRBD1; clone_size: -; cdr3_nt: TGTGCCAGCAGCAGCGGCTTCAGGGGGCAAGACAATGAGCAGTTCTTC; cdr3_aa: CASSSGFRGQDNEQFF
v_call: TRBV6-2/TRBV6-3; j_call: TRBJ2-2; d_call: TRBD1; clone_size: once; cdr3_nt: TGTGCCAGCAGTTACCGACAGGGGGCAAGTCCCGGGGAGCTGTTTTTT; cdr3_aa: CASSYRQGASPGELFF
v_call: TRBV9; j_call: TRBJ1-2; d_call: TRBD1; clone_size: once; cdr3_nt: TGTGCCAGCAGCGTAGTTGGTGGGACAGCTTATGGCTACACCTTC; cdr3_aa: CASSVVGGTAYGYTF
v_call: TRBV24-1; j_call: TRBJ2-6; d_call: TRBD1; clone_size: -; cdr3_nt: TGTGCCACCAGTCCAAGACAGGGGGCGCGGGGGGCCAACGTCCTGACTTTC; cdr3_aa: CATSPRQGARGANVLTF
v_call: TRBV5-5; j_call: TRBJ2-1; d_call: -; clone_size: -; cdr3_nt: TGTGCCAGCAGCTTGGTTCCAGGGGGGAACAATGAGCAGTTCTTC; cdr3_aa: CASSLVPGGNNEQFF
v_call: TRBV5-4; j_call: TRBJ2-7; d_call: TRBD1; clone_size: -; cdr3_nt: TGTGCCAGCAGCTTTCAGGGGGTCGGCTCCTACGAGCAGTACTTC; cdr3_aa: CASSFQGVGSYEQYF
v_call: TRBV10-3; j_call: TRBJ2-5; d_call: TRBD2; clone_size: -; cdr3_nt: TGTGCCACCAGGGTGGTTCAACGGGGGGTAGAGACCCAGTACTTC; cdr3_aa: CATRVVQRGVETQYF